This T cell receptor (beta chain) was documented in a study of T-cell memory formation after mild COVID-19. Overall study results and limits: Contracting clones, day 15 to 85, had balanced CD4/CD8, and later expanders favored CD4+.

Germline CDR1 reads LGHDT; CDR2 reads YNNKEL (reference sequence). V lost 3 bases to trimming and J lost 0 bases, with 15 bases between them. The CDR3 sequence is 16 residues long. TCRdb reprocessed the 5' RACE reads with MiXCR, giving one entry per CDR3 protein. Seen here are 190,000 or so distinct CDR3 sequences, about 20% observed once, and the top ten hold 23%. This clonotype has a handful of counts. Its antigen remains unknown. Material for sequencing was PBMCs or a T cell subset sorted from them (not recorded which). The chain couples TRBV3-1 to TRBJ2-7; D unresolved. The sequence was obtained from an adult woman who had mild COVID-19 (a few samples of this study predate the infection). Cell type and time point are not known. In DNA, the CDR3 is TGTGCCAGCAGCCACGTTTCTTGGAGATTCTCCTACGAGCAGTACTTC. Translation gives CASSHVSWRFSYEQYF.